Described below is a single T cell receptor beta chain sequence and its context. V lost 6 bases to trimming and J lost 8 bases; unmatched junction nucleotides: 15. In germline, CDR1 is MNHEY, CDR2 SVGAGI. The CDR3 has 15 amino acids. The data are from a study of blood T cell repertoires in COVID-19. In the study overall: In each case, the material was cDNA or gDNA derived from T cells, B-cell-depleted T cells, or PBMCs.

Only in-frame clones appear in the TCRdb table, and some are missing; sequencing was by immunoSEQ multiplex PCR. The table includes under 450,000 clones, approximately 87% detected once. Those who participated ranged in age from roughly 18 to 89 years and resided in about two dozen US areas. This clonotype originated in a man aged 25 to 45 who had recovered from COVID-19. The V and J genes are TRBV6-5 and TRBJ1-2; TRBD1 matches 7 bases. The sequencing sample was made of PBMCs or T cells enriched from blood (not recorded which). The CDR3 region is CASRRQGERIGGYTF. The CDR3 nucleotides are TGTGCCAGCAGACGCCAGGGGGAACGGATAGGGGGCTACACCTTC.